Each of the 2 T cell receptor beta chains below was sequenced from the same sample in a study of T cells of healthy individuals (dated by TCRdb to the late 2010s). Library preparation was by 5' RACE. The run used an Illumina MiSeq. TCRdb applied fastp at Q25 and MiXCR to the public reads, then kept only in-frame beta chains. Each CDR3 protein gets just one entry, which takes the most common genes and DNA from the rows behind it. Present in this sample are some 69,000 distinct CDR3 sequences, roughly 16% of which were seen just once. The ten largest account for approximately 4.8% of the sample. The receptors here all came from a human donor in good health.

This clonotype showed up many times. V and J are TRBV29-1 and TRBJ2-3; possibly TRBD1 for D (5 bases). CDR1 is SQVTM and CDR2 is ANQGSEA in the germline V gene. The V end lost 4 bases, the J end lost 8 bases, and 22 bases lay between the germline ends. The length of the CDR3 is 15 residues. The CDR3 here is CSVVIRQPRGGTQYF. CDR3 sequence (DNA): TGCAGCGTTGTAATTAGACAGCCCCGCGGCGGTACGCAGTATTTT.

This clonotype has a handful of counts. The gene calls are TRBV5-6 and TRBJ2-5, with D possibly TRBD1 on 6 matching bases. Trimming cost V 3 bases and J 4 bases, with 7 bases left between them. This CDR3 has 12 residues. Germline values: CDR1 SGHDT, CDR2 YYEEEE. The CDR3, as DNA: TGTGCCAGCAGCTACAGGGTAGAGACCCAGTACTTC. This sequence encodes CASSYRVETQYF.